This entry lists 21 T cell receptor beta chains sequenced from one sample in a study of cytomegalovirus exposure and HLA in healthy donors (TCRdb year 2017). The library was produced with the immunoSEQ multiplex PCR assay. The multiplex PCR relied on a mix of 60 forward primers for TCR Vbeta segments and 13 reverse primers for TCR Jbeta segments. The table was pulled from immuneACCESS by TCRdb, which kept in-frame rearrangements only. Such tables lose some clones; where checked, under half of the loss comes from unresolved V genes, and the rest has no known cause. Recorded for this sample are roughly 66,000 clones; roughly 66% of them occurred a single time. The ten top clones hold roughly 3% of the sample. Sequencing used PBMCs. Receptors were obtained from a woman aged 45-59 years in good health and CMV-seronegative.

Worth noting for this clone: One end of the junction varies from germline; a read error may be responsible. This rearrangement joins TRBV7-7 to TRBJ2-7, with 10 bases identical to TRBD2. The germline V gene has CDR1 SSHAT and CDR2 FNYEAQ (reference sequence). This CDR3 has 13 residues. Written as DNA, the CDR3 is TGTGCTAGCAGCCTAGCGGGAGAAGGCGAGCAGTACTTC. Protein product: CASSLAGEGEQYF.

This clone was recorded once. V is TRBV7-9 and J is TRBJ2-7; 10 bases match TRBD1. Germline lookup yields CDR1 SEHNR and CDR2 FQNEAQ (reference sequence). V shed 3 bases and J 5 bases; nucleotides not matched to a gene: 4. The CDR3 is made up of 14 amino acids. CDR3 sequence: CASSLRTGGDEQYF. Here the CDR3 DNA reads TGTGCCAGCAGCTTGAGGACAGGGGGTGACGAGCAGTACTTC.

The V and J genes are TRBV5-4 and TRBJ1-1; tentative D call: TRBD1 (6 bases). With 1 base removed from V and 11 bases from J, the gap between germline ends came to 12 bases. The CDR3 length is 12 residues. Germline CDR1 is SGHNT and CDR2 is YYREEE (reference sequence). CDR3 sequence reads: CASSLSGTTAFF. The CDR3 DNA reads as TGTGCCAGCAGCTTGTCCGGGACAACGGCTTTCTTT.

This sequence joins TRBV4-3 and TRBJ2-7; D perhaps matches TRBD2 (6 bases). Germline CDR1 LGHNA, CDR2 YSLEER. CDR3 size: 17 residues. Trimming shortened V by 0 bases and J by 2 bases, and 17 bases separated the two germline ends. CDR3 DNA sequence: TGCGCCAGCAGCCAAGATTTTAGGAGGGGATTGGCCTACGAGCAGTACTTC. Translated, it gives CASSQDFRRGLAYEQYF.

This chain links TRBV7-2 with TRBJ2-5; a weak D match, TRBD1 (6 bases). Germline CDR1 is SGHTA and CDR2 is FQGNSA. V gave up 5 bases and J gave up 1 base, with 8 bases separating them. The CDR3 totals 13 residues. The CDR3 sequence is CASSRTVQETQYF. The CDR3 DNA reads TGTGCCAGCAGCCGGACAGTCCAAGAGACCCAGTACTTC.

J is TRBJ2-7 and V is TRBV6-6; D remains ambiguous. Germline V gene sequence: CDR1 MNHNY, CDR2 SVGAGI (reference sequence). There are 11 residues in the CDR3. Trimming removed 5 bases at V and 3 bases at J, with 5 bases between. This CDR3 is CASSPFYEQYF. Written as DNA, the CDR3 is TGTGCCAGCAGTCCATTCTACGAGCAGTACTTC.

V gene TRBV13 combines with J gene TRBJ1-1; 7 nucleotides line up with TRBD1. The CDR3 contains 13 residues. J gave up 5 bases and V 3 bases, and 3 bases lay outside the gene matches. Per the germline V gene, CDR1 is PRHDT and CDR2 is FYEKMQ (reference sequence). CDR3 loop: CASSFGRGTEAFF. In DNA, the CDR3 is TGTGCCAGCAGCTTCGGCAGGGGGACTGAAGCTTTCTTT.

The chain carries TRBV28 and TRBJ2-3; D unclear. Germline CDR1 and CDR2: MDHEN and SYDVKM. This CDR3 is 12 amino acids long. Trimming removed 3 bases from V and 2 bases from J, with 3 bases in between. The CDR3 loop reads CASSFLTDTQYF. CDR3 DNA sequence: TGTGCCAGCAGTTTTCTCACAGATACGCAGTATTTT.

This clone was observed a handful of times. This chain links TRBV28 with TRBJ1-5; maybe TRBD1 (6 bases). This CDR3 is built from 15 residues. Trimming shortened V by 6 bases and J by 4 bases, and 16 bases separated the two germline ends. The germline V gene encodes CDR1 MDHEN and CDR2 SYDVKM. The CDR3 DNA sequence: TGTGCCAGCAGAACCGCGGGGGGGCGGAATCAGCCCCAGCATTTT. Encoded protein: CASRTAGGRNQPQHF.

This clone was detected a few times. The chain recombines TRBV4-3 with TRBJ1-3; D might be TRBD1 (6 bases). This CDR3 has 17 amino acids. Trimming stripped 1 base from V and 2 bases from J, with 15 bases between. The V gene's germline CDR1 is LGHNA and CDR2 YSLEER. The CDR3 nucleotides are TGCGCCAGCAGCCAAGGGACAGCGACAAAAGCTGGAAACACCATATATTTT. Protein: CASSQGTATKAGNTIYF.

In DNA form, the CDR3 reads TGTGCCAGCAGTTTCGGTACGGGCACTGAAGCTTTCTTT. Translated, it gives CASSFGTGTEAFF. J is TRBJ1-1 and V is TRBV27, with unresolved D. This CDR3 contains 13 residues. CDR1 is MNHEY and CDR2 is SMNVEV in the germline V gene (reference sequence). V lost 3 bases and J 4 bases, leaving 9 bases between the germline ends.

This chain joins TRBV5-1 and TRBJ2-1; 11 nucleotides match TRBD2. CDR1 is SGHRS and CDR2 is YFSETQ in the germline V gene. This CDR3 region has 15 residues. After removal of 9 bases from V and 7 bases from J, the junction contained 12 bases not matched to a gene. The CDR3 nucleotides are TGCGCCACCTCACAGTGGACTAGCGGGTCAAATGAGCAGTTCTTC. This encodes CATSQWTSGSNEQFF.

This clone was picked up many times. The gene calls are TRBV4-1 and TRBJ1-1, with 8 bases aligning to TRBD1. The V gene's germline CDR1 is MGHRA and CDR2 YSYEKL. Germline trimming cut 0 bases from V and 12 bases from J; bases unmatched to any gene: 9. This CDR3 comprises 14 residues. CDR3 region: CASSQEVSRTGTFF. The CDR3, as DNA: TGCGCCAGCAGCCAAGAGGTTTCCCGGACAGGGACTTTCTTT.

The genes are TRBV18 and TRBJ1-2, with D hard to call. This CDR3 is 15 amino acids long. The germline V gene has CDR1 KGHSH and CDR2 LQKENI. V dropped 1 base and J dropped 7 bases, with 16 bases sitting between them. In DNA form, the CDR3 reads TGTGCCAGCTCACCACTCAAGGAATTCGGAGGTGGCTACACCTTC. Amino acids: CASSPLKEFGGGYTF. Drawing the rest from reference TRBV18 and TRBJ1-2, the complete variable domain is NAGVMQNPRHLVRRRGQEARLRCSPMKGHSHVYWYRQLPEEGLKFMVYLQKENIIDESGMPKERFSAEFPKEGPSILRIQQVVRGDSAAYFCASSPLKEFGGGYTFGSGTRLTVV.

This sequence joins TRBV6-5 and TRBJ2-5; D is undetermined. Germline V gives CDR1 MNHEY, CDR2 SVGAGI. CDR3 length: 16 residues. The V and J ends lost 3 bases and 0 bases respectively, with 14 bases between them. The chain's CDR3 is CASSYSILEDQETQYF. CDR3 bases: TGTGCCAGCAGTTATTCCATCCTAGAGGACCAAGAGACCCAGTACTTC.

This clone was counted only a few times. CDR3 region: CASSLLGGPYGYTF. The CDR3 bases are TGTGCCAGCAGTTTATTGGGGGGTCCCTATGGCTACACCTTC. The chain joins TRBV28 to TRBJ1-2; D possibly corresponds to TRBD1 (5 bases). The CDR3 runs 14 residues. Germline assignment: CDR1 MDHEN and CDR2 SYDVKM. Trimming removed 1 base from V and 4 bases from J, with 10 bases in between.

This chain connects TRBV7-2 to TRBJ2-5, with 7 bases matching TRBD1. V shed 2 bases and J 5 bases; nucleotides not matched to a gene: 5. The CDR3 totals 14 residues. Germline lookup yields CDR1 SGHTA and CDR2 FQGNSA. The CDR3 DNA is TGTGCCAGCAGCTTATGGGGACAGCGGGAGACCCAGTACTTC. It codes for CASSLWGQRETQYF.

The J gene is TRBJ1-1, the V gene TRBV19; 7 positions match TRBD1. J was trimmed by 0 bases and V by 6 bases; bases with no gene match: 10. CDR1 and CDR2 (germline): LNHDA, SQIVND (reference sequence). This CDR3 has 16 amino acids. For the CDR3, the DNA is TGTGCCAGTAGCCTTGGGACAGCACTTATGAACACTGAAGCTTTCTTT. Translation gives CASSLGTALMNTEAFF.

This clone came up once. The chain couples TRBV5-1 to TRBJ1-1; D ambiguous. This CDR3 is built from 14 residues. Per the germline V gene, CDR1 is SGHRS and CDR2 is YFSETQ. Trimming took 0 bases from V and 5 from J, leaving 11 bases between them. In DNA, the CDR3 is TGCGCCAGCAGCTTGGCGGCGGTGGAGACTGAAGCTTTCTTT. Protein product: CASSLAAVETEAFF.

This sequence joins TRBV6-5 and TRBJ2-7; tentatively, D is TRBD2 (7 bases). The CDR3 spans 15 residues. V was clipped by 7 bases and J by 3 bases, with 19 bases between them. Germline CDR1 reads MNHEY; CDR2 reads SVGAGI. CDR3 amino acids: CASTRGEGGFYEQYF. CDR3 sequence (DNA): TGTGCCAGCACACGGGGGGAGGGGGGATTCTACGAGCAGTACTTC.

The genes are TRBV25-1 and TRBJ1-1; 7 bases fit TRBD1. V was pared by 3 bases and J by 3 bases, with 10 bases of the junction left unmatched. Germline V gene lookup returns CDR1 MGHDK and CDR2 SYGVNS. The CDR3 is 16 amino acids. CDR3 protein: CASSEPTGDWDTEAFF. CDR3 sequence (DNA): TGTGCCAGCAGTGAGCCTACAGGGGATTGGGACACTGAAGCTTTCTTT.